This T cell receptor (beta chain) was sequenced in a study of identical twins. Using its own MiXCR run on the 5' RACE reads, TCRdb lists one record per CDR3 protein. This sample has 600,000 to 800,000 distinct CDR3 sequences, with less than 25% found just once. Among all donors, each was a healthy Caucasian. V dropped 5 bases and J dropped 15; count of bases not matched to a gene: 11. This CDR3 comprises 13 residues. The data were also submitted as part of a second study, on T cells expressing NK-cell markers.

The sequence derives from a woman between 18 and 29 years old in good health. The V and J genes are TRBV12-3 or TRBV12-4 and TRBJ2-1; TRBD1 matches at 9 bases. The specimen was PBMCs. This CDR3 is CASSIRTGGARFF. As DNA, the CDR3 is TGTGCCAGCAGTATACGAACAGGGGGCGCGCGGTTCTTC.